This T cell receptor (beta chain) was sequenced for a study of blood T cells in healthy people across ages (dated by TCRdb to the mid-2010s). Study-level background: In model experiments, roughly one uniquely barcoded TCR beta cDNA molecule per two T cells was captured by template switching. Using deep sequencing normalized with unique cDNA molecular identifiers, the study measured how TCR beta repertoire diversity changes with age. The donors were split into four age groups: young (average 16 years), middle-aged (39), aged (approximately 59) and long-lived (over 75). To avoid experimental bias, donors of different ages were spread randomly across the sequencing lanes. Using the same blood draw, the study looked at two additional independent replicas of 1 million unique cDNA reads for two donors, one aged 18 to 29 and the other aged 80 or older.

Libraries were made using 5' RACE. The sequencer listed for this sample is Illumina HiSeq 2500. The second PCR ran for about 6 to 11 cycles and used a J-beta primer mix along with a sample-barcoded 5' primer. Each TCR beta cDNA molecule received a unique molecular identifier from a template-switch 5' adaptor carrying 12 random nucleotides. Each sample yielded at least 3 million CDR3-containing paired-end reads. First-strand cDNA was synthesized from all RNA with the Mint cDNA synthesis kit, primed by a TRBC-specific oligonucleotide. Following uracil-DNA glycosylase treatment, a first 18-cycle PCR with universal primers M1SS and BC2_uni_R was performed on all cDNA. In the source study's methods: For normalization, 1 million high-quality reads, each with a distinct molecular identifier, were randomly selected from each sample. Reads with shared molecular identifiers were discarded instead of being binned into consensus sequences. MiTCR, set to a Q25 quality threshold and the strictest error-elimination algorithm, was used for CDR3 identification, clonotype clustering and error correction. Lower-bound total TCR beta diversity was estimated with a nonparametric unseen species model using Euler transformation. TCRdb reprocessed the public reads (quality trimming at Q25 with fastp, clone calling with MiXCR) and kept in-frame beta chains. Rows are unified per CDR3 protein, each entry keeping the most common DNA and genes. V and J calls and clone size were set by TCRdb, not the authors. The table for this sample lists about 1.8 million distinct CDR3 sequences; around 50% of them were counted only once. Jointly, the top ten make up more than 2% of the sample.

This clonotype was observed many times. Its antigen is still unknown. No clone much larger than this one lies a single base away; base qualities are absent. Results the study describes overall, beyond this receptor: Because the CMV infection status of the donors was unknown, age-related changes in expanded clonotypes may potentially have been confounded. Estimates of total diversity based on one million sequenced T cells were regarded as lower bounds and as underestimates. A strong correlation was found between observed TCR beta diversity and the percentage of naive T cells measured by flow cytometry. Compared with the aged group, the long-lived group had more naive CD4+ T cells, fewer expanded clones and increased TCR diversity, suggesting age selection. Conclusive comparison of naive and antigen-experienced compartments was prevented by the profiling of bulk unsorted PBMCs. Observed TCR beta diversity per million T cells fell roughly linearly with age, and a significant reduction was already apparent by age roughly 40.

Including the terminal cysteine and phenylalanine, the CDR3 comprises 11 residues. Solely the CDR3 DNA is kept, with 33 bases framed from the first base. Based on the germline V gene (reference sequence), the CDR1 and CDR2 sequences are SEHNR and FQNEAQ. Donors were 39 systemically healthy Caucasian individuals from Russia aged roughly 6 to 90 years. Each donor gave approximately 9.3 milliliters of peripheral blood, collected into EDTA-treated Vacutainer tubes. Ficoll-Paque density-gradient centrifugation was used to isolate PBMCs, with at least 6 million obtained per sample. Trizol reagent was used to extract total RNA from the PBMCs, yielding at least 5.5 micrograms per sample. For every donor, an aliquot of PBMCs went through flow cytometry to measure the percentages of naive CD45RAhigh/CD27high T cells.

The sequence was obtained from a woman in her thirties or forties in good health. The rearrangement joined TRBV7-9 to TRBJ2-4, with an unclear D gene assignment. Specimen: blood. The CDR3 protein: CSVLAKNIQYF. The bases are TGTTCGGTGCTGGCCAAAAACATTCAGTACTTC.